Below are 4 T cell receptor beta chains sequenced from a single sample in a study of T cell responses to AZD1222 COVID-19 vaccine. Clones were sequenced by immunoSEQ multiplex PCR, and TCRdb holds only the in-frame ones, with some missing. The table lists about 150,000 clones, 90% of them singletons. The starting material was peripheral blood, obtained on day 0 of AZD1222 vaccination. Receptors originate from an adult in good health.

The CDR3 sequence is CASSQFSTDTQYF. The CDR3 DNA is TGTGCCAGCAGCCAATTTAGCACAGATACGCAGTATTTT. The genes are TRBV9 and TRBJ2-3; D is undetermined. CDR3 size: 13 residues. CDR1 is SGDLS and CDR2 is YYNGEE in the germline V gene. Trimming stripped 4 bases from V and 0 bases from J, with 6 bases between.

This clone was detected a few times. The CDR3 spells CASSETRTSTYEQYF. For the CDR3, the DNA is TGTGCCAGCAGTGAAACCAGGACTAGCACCTACGAGCAGTACTTC. This chain joins TRBV25-1 and TRBJ2-7, with 8 bases aligning to TRBD2. The germline gives CDR1 MGHDK, CDR2 SYGVNS. The trim removed 2 bases at V and 2 bases at J, leaving 5 bases unmatched. The CDR3 covers 15 residues.

The chain combines TRBV2 with TRBJ2-6; no reliable D call. Germline loops: CDR1 SNHLY, CDR2 FYNNEI. The CDR3 has 16 amino acids. Trimming stripped 4 bases from V and 0 bases from J, with 10 bases between. This chain's CDR3 is CASSVSPLSGANVLTF. As DNA, the CDR3 is TGTGCCAGCAGTGTGAGTCCCCTCTCTGGGGCCAACGTCCTGACTTTC.

This chain links TRBV18 with TRBJ1-2; D gene ambiguous. Trimming took 2 bases from V and 3 from J, leaving 13 bases between them. The CDR3 runs to 15 residues. Germline V gives CDR1 KGHSH, CDR2 LQKENI. CDR3 residues: CASSPSGDMDYGYTF. CDR3 DNA sequence: TGTGCCAGCTCACCATCCGGGGATATGGACTATGGCTACACCTTC.